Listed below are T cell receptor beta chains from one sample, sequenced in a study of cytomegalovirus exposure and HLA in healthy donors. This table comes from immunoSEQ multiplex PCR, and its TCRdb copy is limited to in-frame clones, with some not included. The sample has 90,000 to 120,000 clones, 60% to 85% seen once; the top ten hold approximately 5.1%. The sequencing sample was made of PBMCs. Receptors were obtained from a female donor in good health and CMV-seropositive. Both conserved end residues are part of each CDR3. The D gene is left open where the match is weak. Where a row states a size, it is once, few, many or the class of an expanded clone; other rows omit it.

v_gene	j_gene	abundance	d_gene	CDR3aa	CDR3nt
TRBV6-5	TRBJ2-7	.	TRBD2	CASSSTGTSGVYEQYF	TGTGCCAGCAGTTCTACCGGGACTAGCGGCGTCTACGAGCAGTACTTC
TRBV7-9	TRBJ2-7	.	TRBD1	CASSLQGAETYEQYF	TGTGCCAGCAGCTTACAGGGGGCAGAAACCTACGAGCAGTACTTC
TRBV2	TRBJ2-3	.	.	CASTIGLVTDTQYF	TGTGCCAGCACGATAGGACTTGTCACAGATACGCAGTATTTT
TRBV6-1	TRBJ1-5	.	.	CASHGGGKLNQPQHF	TGTGCCAGCCACGGCGGAGGGAAACTCAATCAGCCCCAGCATTTT
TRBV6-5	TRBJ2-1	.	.	CASSRGFTVANEQFF	TGTGCCAGCAGCCGCGGATTTACTGTAGCCAATGAGCAGTTCTTC
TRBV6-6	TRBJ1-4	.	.	CASRSIERHLNEKLFF	TGTGCCAGCAGAAGTATAGAGCGGCACCTTAATGAAAAACTGTTTTTT
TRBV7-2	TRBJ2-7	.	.	CASSLTRYEQYF	TGTGCCAGCAGCCTTACACGATACGAGCAGTACTTC
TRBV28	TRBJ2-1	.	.	CASRLENEQFF	TGTGCCAGCAGGCTAGAGAATGAGCAGTTCTTC
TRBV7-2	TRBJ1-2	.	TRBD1	CASSLNRGHGYTF	TGTGCCAGCAGTCTTAACAGGGGGCATGGCTACACCTTC
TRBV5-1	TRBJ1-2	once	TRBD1	CASSLAGTVNGYTF	TGCGCCAGCAGCTTGGCCGGGACAGTTAATGGCTACACCTTC
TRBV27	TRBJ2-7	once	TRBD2	CASSSGTSGTGEQYF	TGTGCCAGCAGTTCCGGGACTAGCGGGACGGGCGAGCAGTACTTC
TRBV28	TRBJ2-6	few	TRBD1	CASIFGGPGQGTGANVLTF	TGTGCCAGCATTTTTGGGGGACCCGGACAGGGAACCGGGGCCAACGTCCTGACTTTC
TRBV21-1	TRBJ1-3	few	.	CASSKNGGEGPSGNTIYF	TGTGCCAGCAGCAAAAACGGGGGGGAGGGACCCTCTGGAAACACCATATATTTT
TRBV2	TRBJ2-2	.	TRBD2	CASKTAGDGELFF	TGTGCCAGCAAGACAGCGGGGGACGGGGAGCTGTTTTTT
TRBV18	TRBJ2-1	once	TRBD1	CASSPKDRGYNEQFF	TGTGCCAGCTCACCAAAGGACAGGGGTTACAATGAGCAGTTCTTC
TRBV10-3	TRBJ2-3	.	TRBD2	CAIALGGGAGTDTQYF	TGTGCCATCGCCCTCGGCGGGGGGGCCGGCACAGATACGCAGTATTTT
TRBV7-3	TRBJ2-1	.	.	CASSFGGSYNEQFF	TGTGCCAGCAGCTTCGGAGGGTCCTACAATGAGCAGTTCTTC
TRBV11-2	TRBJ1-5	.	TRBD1	CASSRGQVNQPQHF	TGTGCCAGCAGCCGAGGACAGGTCAATCAGCCCCAGCATTTT
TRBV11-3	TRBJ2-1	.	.	CASSSRWGLNNEQFF	TGTGCCAGCAGCTCCCGCTGGGGGCTCAACAATGAGCAGTTCTTC
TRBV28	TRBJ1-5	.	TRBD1	CASSYPGTVEQPQHF	TGTGCCAGCAGTTACCCCGGGACAGTAGAACAGCCCCAGCATTTT
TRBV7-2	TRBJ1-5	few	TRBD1	CASSEQGIASPQPQHF	TGTGCCAGCAGCGAACAGGGGATCGCATCACCACAGCCCCAGCATTTT
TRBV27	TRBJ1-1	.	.	CASSLSGAVNTEAFF	TGTGCCAGCAGTTTATCGGGGGCGGTCAACACTGAAGCTTTCTTT
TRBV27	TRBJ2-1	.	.	CASSSPGRGLNEQFF	TGTGCCAGCAGTTCCCCCGGGCGGGGACTCAATGAGCAGTTCTTC
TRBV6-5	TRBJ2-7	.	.	CASSHGEGYEQYF	TGTGCCAGCAGCCACGGTGAGGGCTACGAGCAGTACTTC
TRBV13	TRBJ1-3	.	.	CASRLYSGNTIYF	TGTGCCAGCAGGTTATACTCTGGAAACACCATATATTTT
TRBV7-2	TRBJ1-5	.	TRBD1	CASSLAGGGYSNQPQHF	TGTGCCAGCAGCTTAGCAGGGGGCGGATATAGCAATCAGCCCCAGCATTTT
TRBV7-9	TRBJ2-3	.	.	CASSMIASRTDTQYF	TGTGCCAGCAGCATGATAGCCTCGCGCACAGATACGCAGTATTTT
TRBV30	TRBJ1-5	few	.	CAWSRNWGHDQPQHF	TGTGCCTGGAGTAGAAACTGGGGACACGATCAGCCCCAGCATTTT
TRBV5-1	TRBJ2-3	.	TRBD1	CASSLDRGRTDTQYF	TGCGCCAGCAGCTTGGACAGGGGCCGCACAGATACGCAGTATTTT
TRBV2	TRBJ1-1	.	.	CASSTGFWTEAFF	TGTGCCAGCAGTACAGGGTTTTGGACTGAAGCTTTCTTT
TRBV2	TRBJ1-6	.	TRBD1	CASSGGQVNPVGSPLHF	TGTGCCAGCAGTGGGGGACAGGTGAATCCTGTAGGATCACCCCTCCACTTT
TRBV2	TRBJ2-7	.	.	CASSERGGALYEQYF	TGTGCCAGCAGTGAAAGGGGGGGGGCACTCTACGAGCAGTACTTC
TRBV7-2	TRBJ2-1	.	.	CAAVTAFSYNEQFF	TGTGCGGCGGTGACTGCTTTCTCCTACAATGAGCAGTTCTTC
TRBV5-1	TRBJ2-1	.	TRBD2	CASSLVGGAGARSEQFF	TGCGCCAGCAGCTTGGTGGGGGGAGCGGGAGCGAGAAGTGAGCAGTTCTTC
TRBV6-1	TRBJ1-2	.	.	CASSESLIILERYTF	TGTGCCAGCAGTGAATCTCTCATTATTCTTGAGCGCTACACCTTC
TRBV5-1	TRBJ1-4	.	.	CASSGGQTTNEKLFF	TGCGCCAGCAGCGGCGGACAGACAACTAATGAAAAACTGTTTTTT
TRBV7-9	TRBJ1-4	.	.	CASSLGGGDEKLFF	TGTGCCAGCAGCTTAGGAGGGGGGGATGAAAAACTGTTTTTT
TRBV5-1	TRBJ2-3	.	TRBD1	CASSSGDRDTDTQYF	TGCGCCAGCAGCTCGGGGGACAGGGACACAGATACGCAGTATTTT
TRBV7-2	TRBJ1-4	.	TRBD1	CASSSQSGTGGEKLFF	TGTGCCAGCAGCTCTCAGTCCGGGACAGGGGGGGAAAAACTGTTTTTT
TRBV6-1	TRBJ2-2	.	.	CASTKGDIETGELFF	TGTGCCAGCACGAAGGGGGATATAGAGACCGGGGAGCTGTTTTTT
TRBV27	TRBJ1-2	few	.	CASSFGSRTNYGYTF	TGTGCCAGCAGTTTCGGTTCCCGCACGAACTATGGCTACACCTTC
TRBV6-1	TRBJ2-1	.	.	CASRVLPTPSDEQFF	TGTGCCAGCAGGGTACTACCGACGCCCTCGGATGAGCAGTTCTTC
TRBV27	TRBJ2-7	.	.	CASSFVGNEQYF	TGTGCCAGCAGTTTTGTCGGGAACGAGCAGTACTTC
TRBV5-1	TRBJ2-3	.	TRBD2	CASSKGKTSEFTDTQYF	TGCGCCAGCAGCAAAGGGAAGACTAGCGAGTTCACAGATACGCAGTATTTT
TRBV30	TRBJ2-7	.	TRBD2	CAWTKAASGAYEQYF	TGTGCCTGGACCAAAGCGGCTAGCGGGGCCTACGAGCAGTACTTC
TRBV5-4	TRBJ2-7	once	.	CASSLATGTHYEQYF	TGTGCCAGCAGCTTGGCCACCGGGACTCACTACGAGCAGTACTTC